The sequence of this TCR beta chain was determined in a study of cytomegalovirus exposure and HLA in healthy donors. Study-level points and caveats: Available immune exposure information covered CMV serostatus only.

Turning to this clone: The antigen remains undetermined.

13 Jbeta primers and 60 Vbeta primers were used for the PCR. Using immunoSEQ multiplex PCR, the repertoire was profiled, and TCRdb retains in-frame clones only, with some absent. The data contain about 160,000 clones, 80% of them singletons. Sample: PBMCs. The sequence was obtained from a man between 18 and 35 years old in good health and CMV-seropositive.

Here the CDR3 reads CASSLVGLADYNEQFF. CDR3 in DNA: TGTGCCAGCAGCTTAGTGGGTCTAGCGGATTACAATGAGCAGTTCTTC. The gene calls are TRBV7-6 and TRBJ2-1; the match to TRBD2 covers 7 bases. V was clipped by 1 base and J by 4 bases; unmatched bases: 7. Per the germline V gene, CDR1 is SGHVS and CDR2 is FNYEAQ. The CDR3 length is 16 residues.